The 16 T cell receptor beta chains presented below share a single source sample, sequenced in a study of cytomegalovirus exposure and HLA in healthy donors. Sequencing used immunoSEQ multiplex PCR; TCRdb keeps in-frame clones, though not all of them. The table has 150,000 to 200,000 clones, about 80% seen once. Sequenced: PBMCs. The source of these receptors is a woman younger than 30 in good health and CMV-seropositive.

The chain has TRBV5-6 and TRBJ2-3, with a possible D match to TRBD2 (6 bases). The CDR3 has 16 amino acids. Germline assignment: CDR1 SGHDT and CDR2 YYEEEE. Deletions cut 2 bases from V and 6 bases from J, with 19 bases between. CDR3 sequence reads: CASSLKTSSGGDTQYF. For the CDR3, the DNA is TGTGCCAGCAGCTTAAAAACTAGCAGCGGCGGGGATACGCAGTATTTT.

The chain combines TRBV19 with TRBJ1-4, with 7 bases aligning to TRBD1. Germline CDR1 is LNHDA and CDR2 is SQIVND (reference sequence). The CDR3 contains 14 residues. Trimming removed 4 bases from V and 6 bases from J; junction bases left unmatched: 5. Here the CDR3 reads CASSTGQIHEKLFF. DNA for the CDR3: TGTGCCAGTAGTACGGGACAGATTCATGAAAAACTGTTTTTT.

This chain connects TRBV13 to TRBJ2-7; tentative D call: TRBD2 (7 bases). Germline V gene lookup returns CDR1 PRHDT and CDR2 FYEKMQ (reference sequence). This CDR3 has 13 amino acids. Trimming pared 5 bases from V and 2 bases from J, leaving 10 bases between. CDR3 amino acids: CASSPGGTYEQYF. The CDR3 DNA reads TGTGCCAGCAGCCCGGGGGGCACCTACGAGCAGTACTTC.

This rearrangement joins TRBV11-3 to TRBJ1-3, with a weak D call TRBD1 (6 bases). CDR1 and CDR2 from the germline V gene are SGHNT and YENEEA. The germline V and J ends were trimmed by 2 bases and 2 bases, with 10 bases remaining between them. The CDR3 has 15 amino acids. DNA for the CDR3: TGTGCCAGCAGCTTATCAGGGGCGGCTGGAAACACCATATATTTT. Protein: CASSLSGAAGNTIYF.

The chain couples TRBV15 to TRBJ2-4, with 10 bases fitting TRBD1. Germline lookup yields CDR1 LNHNV and CDR2 YYDKDF (reference sequence). J lost 0 bases, V lost 0 bases, and 2 bases had no gene match. This CDR3 region has 17 residues. CDR3 residues: CATSRDGTGVAKNIQYF. CDR3 DNA sequence: TGTGCCACCAGCAGAGATGGGACAGGGGTAGCCAAAAACATTCAGTACTTC.

The chain combines TRBV4-1 with TRBJ2-3, with D unresolved. The ends were cut back, 1 base at V and 4 bases at J, with 12 bases in the middle. The CDR3 has 15 residues. Germline loops: CDR1 MGHRA, CDR2 YSYEKL. The CDR3 DNA follows: TGCGCCAGCAGCCAAGTCACGGTTACCCCAGATACGCAGTATTTT. This sequence encodes CASSQVTVTPDTQYF.

The J gene is TRBJ1-1, the V gene TRBV5-5; perhaps TRBD1 as D (6 bases). The CDR3 has 14 amino acids. Germline V gene sequence: CDR1 SGHKS, CDR2 YYEKEE (reference sequence). V lost 0 bases to trimming and J lost 6 bases, with 12 bases between them. The CDR3 loop reads CASSLVRGSAEAFF. CDR3 bases: TGTGCCAGCAGCTTGGTAAGGGGGTCGGCTGAAGCTTTCTTT. The full variable domain, its missing parts supplied by reference TRBV5-5 and TRBJ1-1, is DAGVTQSPTHLIKTRGQQVTLRCSPISGHKSVSWYQQVLGQGPQFIFQYYEKEERGRGNFPDRFSARQFPNYSSELNVNALLLGDSALYLCASSLVRGSAEAFFGQGTRLTVV.

The chain employs TRBV5-1 and TRBJ2-2, with D hard to call. Trimming pared 3 bases from V and 5 bases from J, leaving 11 bases between. Germline V gene sequence: CDR1 SGHRS, CDR2 YFSETQ. CDR3 length equals 14 residues. CDR3 loop: CASSSAPLTGELFF. The CDR3 DNA sequence: TGCGCCAGCAGCTCAGCGCCACTGACCGGGGAGCTGTTTTTT.

This clone was seen only a few times. Compared with germline, one end of the junction differs, possibly owing to a read error. The chain links TRBV9 to TRBJ2-1; 8 nucleotides agree with TRBD2. Germline CDR1 is SGDLS and CDR2 is YYNGEE. The CDR3 covers 11 residues. The CDR3 sequence is CASSDKRGRVF. CDR3 bases: TGTGCCAGCAGCGACAAGCGGGGGCGGGTCTTC.

V gene TRBV7-6 combines with J gene TRBJ2-7; TRBD1 agrees at 11 bases. The germline gives CDR1 SGHVS, CDR2 FNYEAQ. The junction had 11 bases not matched to a gene; V was cut back by 4 bases and J by 3 bases. There are 17 residues in the CDR3. Written as DNA, the CDR3 is TGTGCCAGCAGCTCCCGATCGGGACAGGGGGACCGCTACGAGCAGTACTTC. Its protein product is CASSSRSGQGDRYEQYF.

The V gene is TRBV19, the J gene TRBJ1-1, with 8 bases aligning to TRBD1. Trimming removed 7 bases from V and 4 bases from J; junction bases left unmatched: 8. Germline V gene data show CDR1 as LNHDA and CDR2 as SQIVND (reference sequence). This CDR3 is 14 amino acids long. CDR3 sequence (DNA): TGTGCCAGTACCTACGACAGGGGTGGCACTGAAGCTTTCTTT. It encodes CASTYDRGGTEAFF.

The V gene is TRBV15, the J gene TRBJ1-2; the D is unclear. The V end was cut by 5 bases, the J end by 12 bases, with 13 bases between. Per the germline V gene, CDR1 is LNHNV and CDR2 is YYDKDF (reference sequence). The CDR3 is 11 residues long. The CDR3 region has the DNA TGTGCCACCAGCGAGGTCAGTTCGGACACCTTC. It encodes CATSEVSSDTF.

The genes are TRBV5-1 and TRBJ2-7, with D uncertain. Per germline, CDR1 SGHRS and CDR2 YFSETQ. V was pared by 2 bases and J by 3 bases, with 9 bases between. The CDR3 consists of 13 residues. This CDR3 reads CASSLTLDYEQYF. As DNA, the CDR3 is TGCGCCAGCAGCTTAACGCTAGACTACGAGCAGTACTTC.

V and J are TRBV5-4 and TRBJ1-2; 7 bases fit TRBD1. Per germline, CDR1 SGHNT and CDR2 YYREEE (reference sequence). CDR3 length: 14 amino acids. J gave up 4 bases and V 0 bases, and 3 bases lay outside the gene matches. The CDR3 sequence: CASSLATGTYGYTF. DNA for the CDR3: TGTGCCAGCAGCTTGGCGACAGGGACCTATGGCTACACCTTC.

Worth noting for this clone: Since a much larger clone is just one base distant, this may be a read error. The chain uses TRBV4-1 and TRBJ2-7; D might be TRBD2 (5 bases). Per the germline V gene, CDR1 is MGHRA and CDR2 is YSYEKL. The CDR3 totals 15 residues. The germline V and J ends were trimmed by 7 bases and 1 base, with 17 bases remaining between them. CDR3 region: CASTADITGSYEQYF. Here the CDR3 DNA reads TGCGCCAGCACCGCAGACATCACGGGATCCTACGAGCAGTACTTC.

The chain couples TRBV5-1 to TRBJ2-5, with a weak D call TRBD1 (6 bases). This CDR3 spans 14 amino acids. V dropped 7 bases and J dropped 5 bases, with 18 bases sitting between them. Germline CDR1 is SGHRS and CDR2 is YFSETQ. Here the CDR3 DNA reads TGCGCCAGCGCTCCAGGGCAGGGGCGGGAGACCCAGTACTTC. Its protein product is CASAPGQGRETQYF.